Shown below are 12 T cell receptor beta chains from a single sample sequenced in a study of shared T cell receptors in the human thymus (dated by TCRdb to about 2021). Library method: the immunoSEQ multiplex PCR assay. The table comes from immuneACCESS by way of TCRdb, which keeps in-frame sequences with V and J called. Part of the clones is missing from these tables; in studies checked, under half for an unresolved V gene and the rest for unknown reasons. Within this sample are under 450,000 clones, with 85% to 95% of them counted one time only. Of the sample, 0.015% to 0.02% falls within the top ten clones. Sequencing used thymocytes. These receptors were collected from a human donor.

The CDR3, as DNA: TGTGCCAGCAGTTACAGGGGGCGCGGCTTTGTATGGGGCTACACCTTC. Amino acids: CASSYRGRGFVWGYTF. The chain is built from TRBV6-6 and TRBJ1-2; 7 bases align to TRBD1. V gave up 2 bases and J gave up 8 bases; unmatched junction bases: 14. The CDR3 is 16 residues long. CDR1 is MNHNY and CDR2 is SVGAGI in the germline V gene (reference sequence).

This clone was picked up one time. V and J are TRBV27 and TRBJ2-7, with unresolved D. Deletions cut 6 bases from V and 6 bases from J, with 21 bases between. Looked up from germline, CDR1 is MNHEY and CDR2 is SMNVEV (reference sequence). This CDR3 has 15 residues. CDR3 DNA: TGTGCCAGCAGCGCCTATGACTCCCTGCCGGGCGAGCAGTACTTC. It yields the protein CASSAYDSLPGEQYF.

In its sample, this clone was seen a few times. The V and J genes are TRBV6-5 and TRBJ2-7; D might be TRBD2 (5 bases). This CDR3 region has 12 residues. V lost 5 bases and J lost 4, with 9 bases in between. The germline V gene encodes CDR1 MNHEY and CDR2 SVGAGI. CDR3 sequence: CASSPRGYEQYF. As DNA, the CDR3 is TGTGCCAGCAGTCCTCGCGGGTACGAGCAGTACTTC.

This chain connects TRBV27 to TRBJ1-1; D is uncertain. This CDR3 is 15 amino acids long. Trimming took 0 bases from V and 5 from J, leaving 13 bases between them. Germline CDR1 and CDR2: MNHEY and SMNVEV (reference sequence). The CDR3 spells CASSLSGVSRTEAFF. DNA of the CDR3: TGTGCCAGCAGTTTATCCGGGGTTAGTAGGACTGAAGCTTTCTTT.

This chain joins TRBV11-2 and TRBJ2-7, with 11 bases aligning to TRBD1. Germline V CDR1 and CDR2: SGHAT, FQNNGV. The CDR3 extends over 15 amino acids. V gave up 5 bases and J gave up 4 bases; unmatched junction bases: 7. The CDR3 protein is CASSDPGQGEYEQYF. In nucleotides, the CDR3 is TGTGCCAGCAGCGACCCGGGACAGGGGGAATACGAGCAGTACTTC.

The rearrangement joins TRBV29-1 to TRBJ1-1, with D perhaps TRBD1 (6 bases). The CDR3 is made up of 13 amino acids. CDR1 and CDR2 from the germline V gene are SQVTM and ANQGSEA. V lost 6 bases, J lost 7 bases, and 18 bases lay in between. The CDR3 here is CSVWGRGAGEAFF. The CDR3 DNA reads as TGCAGCGTCTGGGGGAGGGGGGCTGGTGAAGCTTTCTTT.

The chain links TRBV6-4 to TRBJ1-5; D is undetermined. The CDR3 consists of 14 residues. V was pared by 6 bases and J by 4 bases, with 13 bases between. Per germline, CDR1 MRHNA and CDR2 SNTAGT. CDR3 in DNA: TGTGCCAGCAGAGGTTTTATAGAGAATCAGCCCCAGCATTTT. Translation: CASRGFIENQPQHF.

The chain is built from TRBV27 and TRBJ1-2; tentative D call: TRBD1 (5 bases). Trimming removed 3 bases at V and 0 bases at J, with 14 bases between. Germline lookup yields CDR1 MNHEY and CDR2 SMNVEV (reference sequence). This CDR3 is 16 amino acids long. The chain's CDR3 is CASSFQGPKANYGYTF. The DNA of the CDR3 is TGTGCCAGCAGTTTTCAGGGTCCAAAAGCTAACTATGGCTACACCTTC.

V usage is TRBV28 and J usage is TRBJ2-6; D is undetermined. Trimming pared 6 bases from V and 6 bases from J, leaving 15 bases between. This CDR3 spans 15 amino acids. From germline, CDR1 is MDHEN and CDR2 SYDVKM. The CDR3 region has the DNA TGTGCCAGCAGCCCAGTTTGGAAGGCGGCCAACGTCCTGACTTTC. Translating it yields CASSPVWKAANVLTF.

Written as DNA, the CDR3 is TGTGCCAGCAGCCCGGGACTAGCGGGAGTGGGCGGGGAGCTGTTTTTT. It translates to CASSPGLAGVGGELFF. The rearrangement joins TRBV7-3 to TRBJ2-2; 14 bases fit TRBD2. V was pared by 5 bases and J by 7 bases, with 6 bases of the junction left unmatched. The germline CDR1 and CDR2 sequences are SGHTA and FQGTGA. CDR3 length equals 16 residues.

V usage is TRBV5-1 and J usage is TRBJ2-3; the match to TRBD2 covers 15 bases. The CDR3 has 16 amino acids. Germline V gives CDR1 SGHRS, CDR2 YFSETQ. The V and J ends lost 4 bases and 4 bases, in that order; junction bases with no gene match: 4. The CDR3 coding sequence is TGCGCCAGCAGCGGCGGACTAGCGGGAGGGGCAGATACGCAGTATTTT. Protein sequence: CASSGGLAGGADTQYF.

V gene TRBV7-9 combines with J gene TRBJ2-7, with a weak D call TRBD2 (6 bases). The CDR3 has 18 residues. V shed 1 base and J shed 2 bases, with 21 bases lying between them. The germline V gene encodes CDR1 SEHNR and CDR2 FQNEAQ (reference sequence). CDR3 loop: CASSLDGGDRLATYEQYF. The CDR3, as DNA: TGTGCCAGCAGCTTAGATGGCGGGGATCGGCTAGCAACCTACGAGCAGTACTTC.